Sequencing of this T cell receptor beta chain was carried out in a study of molecular identifiers for immune sequencing clone quantification (dated by TCRdb to about 2018). For the study in its entirety: For a replicate experiment, RNA from roughly 20,000 or 100,000 naive CD8 T cells was divided into five aliquots, of which four were sequenced. This methods study benchmarked molecular-identifier clustering-based TCR repertoire sequencing (MIDCIRS) and TCR RNA copy counting, using CD8 T cells to do so.

Overall study results and their limits: Even against a background of about a million naive CD8 T cells, spiked-in Jurkat TCR RNA amounting to a single cell's worth was reported to be detectable. Clones above 20 RNA copies held over 98% of molecules in CMV-specific effector cells but under 1% in naive cells. Without barcode sub-clustering, chimeric consensus sequences inflated TCR diversity; chimeras reached as high as 47%. Spiked-in Jurkat TCR RNA (approximately 9 copies' worth), which is not part of the donor repertoire, was contained in the naive libraries. Modeling estimated 2.5 to 3 recovered TCR RNA copies per cell, compared with around 9.7 by digital PCR, which implies 30% to 35% capture efficiency. Highly expanded clone sizes could be underestimated because identical TCR molecules may share a barcode.

Receptor amplification or capture employed PCR. TCRdb shows the sequencer as NextSeq 500. Bulk TCR libraries were generated as previously described, with the TCR primers listed in Table S5 used. Purification of total RNA was performed with the Qiagen AllPrep DNA/RNA kit. Before any analysis, reads coming from multiple sequencing runs of the same library were combined into one pool. The study's processing was this. Reads were retained only if an exact TCR constant sequence was present, and the retained reads were trimmed to 150 nt and grouped according to their 12-nt molecular barcodes. Within each barcode group, reads were sub-clustered at a 15% Levenshtein threshold, and quality-weighted consensus sequences were built per RNA molecule. Non-functional sequences were excluded, and lower-count sequences lying one edit away from another sequence were also excluded. Barcode sub-clusters with fewer than 20% of the maximum read count were removed, based on fitting two negative binomial distributions. In-frame beta chains were kept once TCRdb had trimmed the public reads at Q25 with fastp and called clones with MiXCR. Rows with a matching CDR3 protein are joined into one entry that keeps the most common DNA and genes. What appears here as the V and J calls and clone size reflects TCRdb's work, not the paper's. Here the sample has approximately 93,000 distinct CDR3 sequences; more than 20% occur a single time. Of the sample, roughly 0.76% falls within the top ten clones.

Libraries of naive CD8 T cells were built from anywhere between about 17,000 and 1,000,000 sorted cells, with 10%, 30% or 50% of the purified RNA used. Naive CD8 T cells, defined as CD8+CD4-CCR7+CD45RA+, were FACS-sorted into RLT Plus buffer on a BD FACSAria II. Roughly ten TCR copies' worth of Jurkat RNA were spiked into about 19,000-1,000,000 naive CD8 T cell samples to test detection sensitivity. Enrichment of CD8 T cells was done with RosetteSep CD8+ T Cell Enrichment Cocktail plus Ficoll-Paque, and ACK red cell lysis came afterward. As regards this clonotype: What antigen it recognizes has not been identified. A much more abundant neighbour one base away suggests this may be a read error.

Source material: naive CD8+ T cells from blood, with Jurkat cell RNA spiked in. The cell subset or site label, read with the paper, signifies: FACS-sorted CD8+CD4-CCR7+CD45RA+ naive T cells. The TCR comes from a human donor in good health. Some libraries in this study had Jurkat cell RNA spiked in.

Here the CDR3 is given as CAGNLQGYRNQPQHF. The sequence in DNA is TGTGCCGGCAACTTACAGGGTTACCGTAATCAGCCCCAGCATTTT. The chain joins TRBV28 to TRBJ1-5; TRBD1 might be the D gene, on 6 matching bases. The germline V gene specifies MDHEN as CDR1 and SYDVKM as CDR2. The junction carries 21 bases between V and J, which are trimmed by 11 bases and 4 bases respectively. The CDR3 starts with the cysteine, ends with the phenylalanine, and has 15 residues. The read is trimmed to its CDR3 DNA, 45 bases read in frame from base 1.